This T cell receptor (beta chain) was recorded in a study of response to subunit inactivated influenza vaccine. On this clonotype itself: Its antigen remains unidentified.

TCRdb redid the calling of the RT-PCR reads with MiXCR, one entry per CDR3 protein. The repertoire holds hundreds of thousands of distinct CDR3 sequences, with approximately 13% as singletons. Germline values: CDR1 SQVTM, CDR2 ANQGSEA. The V end was cut by 7 bases, the J end by 1 base, with 18 bases between. This CDR3 has 15 amino acids. Study conclusions and caveats: Authors suggested seasonal influenza vaccinations each recruit few new T cells.

The clonotype was recovered from a man between 50 and 59 years old who received an inactivated influenza vaccine. The chain joins TRBV29-1 to TRBJ2-3; TRBD2 might be the D (6 bases). Sample: PBMCs from blood, taken less than 15 days before vaccination. The CDR3 spells CSASPGTLRTDTQYF. CDR3 in DNA: TGCAGCGCCTCCCCCGGGACTCTTCGCACAGATACGCAGTATTTT.